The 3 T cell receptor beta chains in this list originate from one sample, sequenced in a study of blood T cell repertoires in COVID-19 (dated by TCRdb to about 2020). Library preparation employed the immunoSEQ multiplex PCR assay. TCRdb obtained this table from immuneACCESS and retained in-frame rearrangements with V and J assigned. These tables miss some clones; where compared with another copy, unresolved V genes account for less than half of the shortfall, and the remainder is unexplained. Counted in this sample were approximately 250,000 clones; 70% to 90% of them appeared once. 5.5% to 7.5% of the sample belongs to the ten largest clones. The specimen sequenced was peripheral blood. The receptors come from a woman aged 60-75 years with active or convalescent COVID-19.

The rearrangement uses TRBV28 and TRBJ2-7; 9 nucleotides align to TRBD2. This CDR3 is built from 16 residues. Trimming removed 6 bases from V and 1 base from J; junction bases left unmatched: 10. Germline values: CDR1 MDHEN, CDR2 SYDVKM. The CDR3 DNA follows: TGTGCCAGCAGCGCAACGAGCGGGGGGCCATCCTACGAGCAGTACGTC. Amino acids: CASSATSGGPSYEQYV.

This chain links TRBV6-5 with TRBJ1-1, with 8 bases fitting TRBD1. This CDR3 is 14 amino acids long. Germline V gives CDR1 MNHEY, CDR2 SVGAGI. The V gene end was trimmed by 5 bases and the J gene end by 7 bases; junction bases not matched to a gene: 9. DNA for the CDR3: TGTGCCAGCAGTCAGTCCAGGGGGCTGGGTGAAGCTTTCTTT. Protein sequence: CASSQSRGLGEAFF.

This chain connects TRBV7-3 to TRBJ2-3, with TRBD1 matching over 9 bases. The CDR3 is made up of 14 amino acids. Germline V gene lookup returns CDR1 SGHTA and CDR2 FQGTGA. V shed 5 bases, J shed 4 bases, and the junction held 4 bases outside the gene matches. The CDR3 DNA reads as TGTGCCAGCAGCCCCGGGACAGGGCCAGATACGCAGTATTTT. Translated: CASSPGTGPDTQYF. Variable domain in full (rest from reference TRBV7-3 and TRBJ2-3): GAGVSQTPSNKVTEKGKYVELRCDPISGHTALYWYRQSLGQGPEFLIYFQGTGAADDSGLPNDRFFAVRPEGSVSTLKIQRTERGDSAVYLCASSPGTGPDTQYFGPGTRLTVL.